The present T cell receptor beta chain was sequenced within a study of T cells in Graves' hyperthyroidism and ophthalmopathy. Germline V gene sequence: CDR1 DFQATT, CDR2 SNEGSKA (reference sequence). The CDR3 is 15 amino acids. A word on this clonotype: Relative to the germline gene, one junction end is altered; a read error may explain this.

From more than 9.5 ml of fresh peripheral blood, PBMCs were isolated. RNA transcripts served as the template for amplifying TCR beta CDR3 regions. In the first-round RT-PCR of the TCR CDR3, the HTBI primer set was used. TCRdb re-analysed the multiplex PCR reads in MiXCR, keeping a single row per CDR3 protein. The sample yields about 52,000 distinct CDR3 sequences, less than 60% seen once. The gene calls are TRBV20-1 and TRBJ2-7, with D perhaps assigned TRBD1 or TRBD2 (5 bases each). The receptor was isolated from a woman aged 50 to 65 with Graves' ophthalmopathy. Material for sequencing was blood. The CDR3 DNA is TGCAGTGCTAACAAACCTGACGGGACGTGGGACGAACAGTACTTC. Protein product: CSANKPDGTWDEQYF.